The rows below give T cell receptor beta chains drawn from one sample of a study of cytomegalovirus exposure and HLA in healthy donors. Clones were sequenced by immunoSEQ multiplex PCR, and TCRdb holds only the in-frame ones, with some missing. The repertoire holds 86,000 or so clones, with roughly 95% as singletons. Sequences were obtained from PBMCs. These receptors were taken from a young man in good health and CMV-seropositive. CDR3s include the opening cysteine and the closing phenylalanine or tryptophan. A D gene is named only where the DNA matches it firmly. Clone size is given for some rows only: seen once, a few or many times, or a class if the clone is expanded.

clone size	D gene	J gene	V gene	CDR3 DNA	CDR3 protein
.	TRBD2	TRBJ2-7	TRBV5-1	TGCGCCAGCAGCTTGGCTTGGGGGGGGAGTGATGAGCAGTACTTC	CASSLAWGGSDEQYF
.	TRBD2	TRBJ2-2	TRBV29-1	TGCAGCGAGCGGGATTTCAGCGGGGAGCTGTTTTTT	CSERDFSGELFF
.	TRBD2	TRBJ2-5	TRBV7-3	TGTGCCAGCAGCTTAAACGGGGGGGGCCAAGAGACCCAGTACTTC	CASSLNGGGQETQYF
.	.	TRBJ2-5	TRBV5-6	TGTGCCAGCAGCTCGAGGGCAGGTGGAGAGACCCAGTACTTC	CASSSRAGGETQYF
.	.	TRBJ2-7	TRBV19	TGTGCCAGCGCCGGCAGCGAGAGCTCCTACGAGCAGTACTTC	CASAGSESSYEQYF
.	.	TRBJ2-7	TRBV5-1	TGCGCCAGCAGGGACAGTGACGCCTACGAGCAGTACTTC	CASRDSDAYEQYF
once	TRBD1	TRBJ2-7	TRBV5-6	TGTGCCAGCAGCGTGGGGACAGGGCAGTACTTC	CASSVGTGQYF
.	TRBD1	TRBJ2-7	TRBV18	TGTGCCAGCTCACCCCCCGAGGGGGCAACCTACGAGCAGTACTTC	CASSPPEGATYEQYF
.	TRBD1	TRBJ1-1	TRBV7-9	TGTGCCAGCAGGCGGGGGCAGGGGGCGAACACTGAAGCTTTCTTT	CASRRGQGANTEAFF
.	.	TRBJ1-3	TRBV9	TGTGCCAGCAGCTTTGAGACATCGAGCTCTGGAAACACCATATATTTT	CASSFETSSSGNTIYF
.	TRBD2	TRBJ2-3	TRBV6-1	TGTGCCAGCAGTACCGGGACTAGCGAGCATACGCAGTATTTT	CASSTGTSEHTQYF
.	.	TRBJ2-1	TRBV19	TGTGCCAGTAGTATCCTGTATGAGCAGTTCTTC	CASSILYEQFF
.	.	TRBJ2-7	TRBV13	TGTGCCAGCAGCCCTGTTACCTACGAGCAGTACTTC	CASSPVTYEQYF
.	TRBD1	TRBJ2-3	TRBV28	TGTGCCAGCAGTTCCCGGGACAGTGGTACAGATACGCAGTATTTT	CASSSRDSGTDTQYF